These T cell receptor beta chains were read from a single sample in a study of T cells in Graves' hyperthyroidism and ophthalmopathy. Via MiXCR, TCRdb re-called the multiplex PCR reads, giving one row per CDR3 protein. This sample yields about 350,000 distinct CDR3 sequences, of which 14% are seen a single time; 20% to 25% belongs to the top ten. The sample taken for sequencing was blood. These receptor sequences come from a woman in her twenties or thirties with Graves' hyperthyroidism. Each CDR3 is given with its conserved first and last residue. The D gene is left open where the match is weak. Size is omitted from some rows. Given values are once, few, many or a class for expanded clones.

d_call	v_call	j_call	clone_size	cdr3_nt	cdr3_aa
-	TRBV5-6	TRBJ2-1	-	TGTGCCAGCAGGGGTGGAGAGGGGCGGCATGAGCAGTTCTTC	CASRGGEGRHEQFF
-	TRBV20-1	TRBJ2-1	once	TGCAGTGCCCCGGACCCCTCAGAGGTTTACAATGAGCGGTTCTTC	CSAPDPSEVYNERFF
-	TRBV28	TRBJ1-1	once	TGTGCCAACAGTTTATTAGAGGGAGGAAACACTGAAGCCTTCTTT	CANSLLEGGNTEAFF
-	TRBV28	TRBJ2-1	-	TGTGCCAGCAGTTCGGGCCGGGGGAGCTCCTACAATGAGCAGTTCTTC	CASSSGRGSSYNEQFF
-	TRBV11-2	TRBJ2-3	many	TGTGCCAGCAGCCAAGGTCCACAGGCCGCAGATACGCAGTATTTT	CASSQGPQAADTQYF
TRBD1	TRBV2	TRBJ1-5	-	TGTGCCAGCAGGGAAGACAGGGTTCAGCCCCAGCATTTT	CASREDRVQPQHF
-	TRBV9	TRBJ1-2	few	TGTGCCAGCAGCACGACAGTTAGCTATGGCTACACCTTC	CASSTTVSYGYTF
TRBD1	TRBV19	TRBJ1-5	few	TGTGCCAGTACCCTGGGGACAGGGAGAGGATATCAGCCCCAGCATTTT	CASTLGTGRGYQPQHF
TRBD2	TRBV12-3/TRBV12-4	TRBJ2-1	few	TGTGCCAGCAGTTTAGCTGTGAGGAGGGGGCCGGGACTAGCGGGAGGGCCGTCCTACAATGAGCAGTTCTTC	CASSLAVRRGPGLAGGPSYNEQFF
-	TRBV28	TRBJ2-7	few	TGTGCCAGCAGTTCCCATGGGCCCACATACGAGCAGTACTTC	CASSSHGPTYEQYF
TRBD2	TRBV7-2	TRBJ2-7	many	TGTGCCAGCAGCTTATCCGGCGGGAGGGTTGAGCAGTACTTC	CASSLSGGRVEQYF
TRBD2	TRBV5-1	TRBJ2-3	many	TGCGCCAGCACCAGAGCGGGAGCGAGCACAGATACGCAGTATTTT	CASTRAGASTDTQYF
-	TRBV5-1	TRBJ2-1	few	TGCGCCAGCAGCTTGGGCAGGAATGGGGGAAAAAATGAGCAGTTCTTC	CASSLGRNGGKNEQFF
-	TRBV7-6	TRBJ2-5	-	TGTGCCAGCAGCTTAGGGGCAGGGCTGAGTGGGGAGACCCAGTACTTC	CASSLGAGLSGETQYF
-	TRBV7-3	TRBJ2-3	-	TGTGCCAGCAGCTTAAGAGGCGAAACAGATACGCAGTATTTT	CASSLRGETDTQYF
-	TRBV5-1	TRBJ2-3	-	TGCGCCAGCAGCTACAGACAGGCTTCTAGCACAGGTACGCAGTATTTT	CASSYRQASSTGTQYF
-	TRBV3-1	TRBJ2-1	-	TGTGCCAGCAGCCATACCGAAGAGAATGAGCAGTTCTTC	CASSHTEENEQFF
-	TRBV28	TRBJ2-3	many	TGTGCCAGCACCGGGACTTTTGGCACAGATACGCAGTATTTT	CASTGTFGTDTQYF
TRBD1	TRBV20-1	TRBJ2-4	-	TGCAGTGCTAGAGCGACAGGGGAAAACATTCAGTACTTC	CSARATGENIQYF
TRBD2	TRBV7-3	TRBJ2-3	few	TGTGCCAGCAGCTTAGGACTAGGCGCAGATACGCAGTATTTT	CASSLGLGADTQYF
-	TRBV5-5	TRBJ1-4	-	TGTGCCAGCAGCTTGGAGGAAGAAAAACTGTTTTTT	CASSLEEEKLFF
TRBD2	TRBV6-1	TRBJ2-1	-	TGTGCCAGCAGCAAACGGACTAGCAATACCTACAATGAGCAGTTCTTC	CASSKRTSNTYNEQFF
-	TRBV6-1	TRBJ1-1	-	TGTGCCAGCAGAGCCCAGAGAAATCAAGCTTTCTTT	CASRAQRNQAFF
-	TRBV2	TRBJ2-1	-	TGTGCCACCCTAGCCGGGGCGTACAATGAGCAGTCCTTC	CATLAGAYNEQSF
-	TRBV7-9	TRBJ1-4	-	TGTGCCAGCAGCTTAGCGGAAGGCTCGGGGGGTAATGAAAAACTGTTTTTT	CASSLAEGSGGNEKLFF
TRBD1	TRBV3-1	TRBJ2-7	many	TGTGCCAGCAGCCAAGGGGACAGGGGAAGCGACGAGCAGTACTTC	CASSQGDRGSDEQYF
TRBD2	TRBV20-1	TRBJ2-7	many	TGCAGTGCTGTGACTAGCGGGAACTCCTACGAGCAGTACTTC	CSAVTSGNSYEQYF
-	TRBV3-1	TRBJ2-4	many	TGTGCCAGCAGCCAACTAGCCAAAAACATTCAGTACTTC	CASSQLAKNIQYF
-	TRBV5-1	TRBJ1-2	-	TGCGCCAGCAGCTTGGAAGGGGGGGAGTATGGCTACACCTTC	CASSLEGGEYGYTF
TRBD2	TRBV20-1	TRBJ2-5	many	TGCAGTGCTAAGTTCGCGGGAGGGGTCCAAGAGACCCAGTACTTC	CSAKFAGGVQETQYF
-	TRBV19	TRBJ1-5	many	TGTGCCAGTAGTCCCGGGTCATTGAATCAGCCCCAGCATTTT	CASSPGSLNQPQHF
-	TRBV20-1	TRBJ2-7	few	TGCAGTGCTAGAGATGTAGTTAGGTACCCGACAGCGGCTTACGAGCAGTACTTC	CSARDVVRYPTAAYEQYF
-	TRBV12-3/TRBV12-4	TRBJ1-2	many	TGTGCCAGCAACCACCCGGACGGAGATGGCTACACCTTC	CASNHPDGDGYTF
-	TRBV6-1	TRBJ2-3	many	TGTGCCAGCAGCAGGGATCCCACAGATACGCAGTATTTT	CASSRDPTDTQYF
-	TRBV19	TRBJ2-1	few	TGTGCCAGTAGTCCGGTGGGCAATGAGCAGTTCTTC	CASSPVGNEQFF
-	TRBV4-1	TRBJ2-5	-	TGCGCCAGCAGCCAAGACTTAGGCGCGTACCAAGAGACCCAGTACTTC	CASSQDLGAYQETQYF
TRBD2	TRBV10-3	TRBJ2-5	many	TGTGCCATCAGTGTCCTAGCGGGAGAGGGCCAGTACTTC	CAISVLAGEGQYF
-	TRBV6-2/TRBV6-3	TRBJ2-3	few	TGTGCCAGCACGCCCTCGGACAGTACAGGTACGCAGTATTTT	CASTPSDSTGTQYF
TRBD2	TRBV20-1	TRBJ2-5	many	TGCAGTGCTAGCGGACTAGCGGGAGTTCCAGAGACCCAGTACTTC	CSASGLAGVPETQYF
TRBD2	TRBV27	TRBJ2-7	many	TGTGCCAGCAGCCTCTTGGGACTAGCGAAGGACGAGCAGTACTTC	CASSLLGLAKDEQYF
TRBD1	TRBV27	TRBJ1-1	-	TGTGCCAGCCACTGGCCGGGACAGAAGACTGAAGCTTTCTTT	CASHWPGQKTEAFF
TRBD2	TRBV28	TRBJ2-3	few	TGTGCCAGCAGTTTAGTTCTCGGGGGGGACACAGATACGCAGTATTTT	CASSLVLGGDTDTQYF
-	TRBV6-1	TRBJ2-1	-	TGTGCCAGCAGTGTTACGGCCGCCCCAGAGCAGTTCTTC	CASSVTAAPEQFF
-	TRBV29-1	TRBJ1-5	many	TGCAGCGTTGCATCCAGCCTAGAGCAGCCCCAGCATTTT	CSVASSLEQPQHF
-	TRBV4-1	TRBJ2-7	-	TGCGCCAGCAGCCAAGCCCCGGGAGCAGGGACCTACGAGCAGTACTTC	CASSQAPGAGTYEQYF
TRBD1	TRBV15	TRBJ2-7	-	TGTGCCACCAGCAGGGACACAGGGGACTACGAGCAGTACTTC	CATSRDTGDYEQYF
-	TRBV7-2	TRBJ1-4	few	TGTGCCAGCAGCCGACCAGGGGAAAAACTGTTTTTT	CASSRPGEKLFF
TRBD1	TRBV29-1	TRBJ2-5	many	TGCAGCGTTGAAGATCTAAGGGGGCGCTTCGGACATACCCAGTACTTC	CSVEDLRGRFGHTQYF
-	TRBV13	TRBJ2-7	few	TGTGCCAGTGGGCTGCGGAGGACCGAGCAGTACTTC	CASGLRRTEQYF
-	TRBV5-1	TRBJ2-7	few	TGCGCCAGCAGACCCCGGCCAGGAGGAGGGGGCCGCGGAGCCTACGAGCAGTACTTC	CASRPRPGGGGRGAYEQYF